Below are 17 T cell receptor beta chains sequenced from a single sample in a study of blood T cell repertoires in COVID-19. Produced via immunoSEQ multiplex PCR; TCRdb's table is partial and in-frame only. Of some 65,000 clones in the sample, 85% were seen once. Sequencing was carried out using peripheral blood. The receptor source for this set is a man at least 80 years old with acute or convalescent COVID-19.

The chain is built from TRBV6-2 or TRBV6-3 and TRBJ2-1, with TRBD2 as a possible D gene (6 bases). V dropped 0 bases and J dropped 7 bases, with 13 bases sitting between them. The CDR3 runs to 15 residues. The V gene's germline CDR1 is MNHEY and CDR2 SVGEGT. CDR3 region: CASSYSGLAMNEQFF. In DNA, the CDR3 is TGTGCCAGCAGTTACTCGGGCCTAGCGATGAATGAGCAGTTCTTC.

The rearrangement uses TRBV9 and TRBJ2-3; 9 bases agree with TRBD1. Germline V gene lookup returns CDR1 SGDLS and CDR2 YYNGEE. The junction had 7 bases not matched to a gene; V was cut back by 2 bases and J by 3 bases. The CDR3 runs 16 residues. The CDR3 DNA sequence: TGTGCCAGCAGCGTCGACAGGGGGTCGAGGACAGATACGCAGTATTTT. Translated, it gives CASSVDRGSRTDTQYF.

The rearrangement uses TRBV19 and TRBJ1-1; tentatively, D is TRBD1 (6 bases). Germline V gives CDR1 LNHDA, CDR2 SQIVND (reference sequence). The length of the CDR3 is 15 residues. Trimming took 3 bases from V and 5 from J, leaving 16 bases between them. The CDR3 DNA reads TGTGCCAGTAGTATCCGCCAGGGGATTGGGACTGAAGCTTTCTTT. Protein: CASSIRQGIGTEAFF. Complete variable domain (other parts from reference TRBV19 and TRBJ1-1): DGGITQSPKYLFRKEGQNVTLSCEQNLNHDAMYWYRQDPGQGLRLIYYSQIVNDFQKGDIAEGYSVSREKKESFPLTVTSAQKNPTAFYLCASSIRQGIGTEAFFGQGTRLTVV.

This chain uses TRBV3-1 (or the pseudogene TRBV3-2) with TRBJ1-1; 8 bases match TRBD1. J gave up 5 bases and V 4 bases, and 9 bases lay outside the gene matches. The CDR3 extends over 15 amino acids. Germline V CDR1 and CDR2: LGHDT, YNNKEL (reference sequence). CDR3 region: CASSRPGQAVTEAFF. The CDR3 nucleotides read TGTGCCAGCAGCCGGCCGGGACAGGCAGTTACTGAAGCTTTCTTT.

The chain joins TRBV10-1 to TRBJ2-3, with 14 bases identical to TRBD2. Trimming at V came to 3 bases and at J to 6 bases, leaving 2 bases not matched to a gene. From germline, CDR1 is WNHNN and CDR2 SYGVQD (reference sequence). This CDR3 is 15 amino acids long. DNA for the CDR3: TGCGCCAGCAGTGAACGGACTAGCGGGAGGGATACGCAGTATTTT. Protein product: CASSERTSGRDTQYF.

The chain uses TRBV5-1 and TRBJ2-7, with 7 positions matching TRBD1. CDR3 length: 14 residues. Germline V gene sequence: CDR1 SGHRS, CDR2 YFSETQ. Losses at the gene ends were 7 bases for V and 0 bases for J; bases not matched to a gene: 7. CDR3 amino acids: CASATGTVSYEQYF. The CDR3 DNA sequence: TGCGCCAGCGCAACCGGGACAGTCTCCTACGAGCAGTACTTC.

The rearrangement links TRBV19 to TRBJ2-1; 9 nucleotides match TRBD1. Per the germline V gene, CDR1 is LNHDA and CDR2 is SQIVND (reference sequence). V was clipped by 2 bases and J by 5 bases; unmatched bases: 7. CDR3 length equals 16 residues. CDR3 residues: CASSILRDREHNEQFF. CDR3 sequence (DNA): TGTGCCAGTAGTATACTCCGGGACAGGGAACACAATGAGCAGTTCTTC.

Worth noting for this clone: Other DNA variants within this sample encode the same CDR3. V gene TRBV27 combines with J gene TRBJ1-2; D unresolved. Germline CDR1 and CDR2: MNHEY and SMNVEV (reference sequence). The V end lost 5 bases, the J end lost 3 bases, and 7 bases lay between the germline ends. This CDR3 is built from 12 residues. The CDR3 is CASSGRDYGYTF. The CDR3 DNA reads TGTGCCAGCAGTGGCCGGGACTATGGCTACACCTTC.

The chain employs TRBV11-3 and TRBJ2-3; 8 bases are shared with TRBD2. This CDR3 region has 16 residues. The junction had 5 bases not matched to a gene; V was cut back by 3 bases and J by 0 bases. Germline lookup yields CDR1 SGHNT and CDR2 YENEEA. The DNA for the CDR3 is TGTGCCAGCAGCTTCGACGGGAGGGCAAGCACAGATACGCAGTATTTT. Protein sequence: CASSFDGRASTDTQYF.

The rearrangement uses TRBV2 and TRBJ2-2, with D perhaps matching TRBD2 (5 bases). Germline-derived CDR1 and CDR2 are SNHLY and FYNNEI. This CDR3 is built from 13 residues. With 8 bases removed from V and 4 bases from J, the gap between germline ends came to 11 bases. The CDR3 nucleotides read TGTGCCAGCCACGGGATTATCACCGGGGAGCTGTTTTTT. Its protein product is CASHGIITGELFF. Variable domain in full (rest from reference TRBV2 and TRBJ2-2): EPEVTQTPSHQVTQMGQEVILRCVPISNHLYFYWYRQILGQKVEFLVSFYNNEISEKSEIFDDQFSVERPDGSNFTLKIRSTKLEDSAMYFCASHGIITGELFFGEGSRLTVL.

The rearrangement uses TRBV19 and TRBJ2-6; perhaps TRBD2 as D (5 bases). Per the germline V gene, CDR1 is LNHDA and CDR2 is SQIVND (reference sequence). The V gene lost 1 base and the J gene lost 4 bases, with 11 bases spanning the gap. CDR3 length equals 16 residues. The CDR3 coding sequence is TGTGCCAGTAGTATAGGGCCCGGGGAAGGGGCCAACGTCCTGACTTTC. Encoded protein: CASSIGPGEGANVLTF.

The chain combines TRBV20-1 with TRBJ2-7; the match to TRBD1 covers 7 bases. Germline V gives CDR1 DFQATT, CDR2 SNEGSKA (reference sequence). V lost 3 bases, J lost 3 bases, and 5 bases stayed unmatched. The CDR3 sequence is 13 residues long. The CDR3 loop reads CSASEGQLYEQYF. The CDR3 DNA reads as TGCAGTGCTAGTGAGGGACAGCTCTACGAGCAGTACTTC.

The rearrangement joins TRBV6-5 to TRBJ1-1, with a possible D match to TRBD1 (5 bases). From germline, CDR1 is MNHEY and CDR2 SVGAGI. V lost 6 bases and J 5 bases, leaving 19 bases between the germline ends. The CDR3 length is 15 residues. CDR3 DNA: TGTGCCAGCAGCGTCTCCAGGGAGGTTGGAACTGAAGCTTTCTTT. This translates into CASSVSREVGTEAFF.

The V call is TRBV7-8, the J call TRBJ1-5; 9 positions agree with TRBD1. V lost 2 bases and J lost 2; bases outside the gene matches: 7. The CDR3 contains 17 residues. Germline V lookup: CDR1 SGHVS, CDR2 FQNEAQ. CDR3: CASSLLGQGMRNQPQHF. The CDR3 DNA sequence: TGTGCCAGCAGCTTACTGGGACAGGGTATGCGCAATCAGCCCCAGCATTTT.

The gene calls are TRBV6-4 and TRBJ1-1, with D perhaps TRBD1 (6 bases). The V gene's germline CDR1 is MRHNA and CDR2 SNTAGT. This CDR3 region has 13 residues. The V gene lost 10 bases and the J gene lost 1 base, with 13 bases spanning the gap. CDR3 region: CANERTENTEAFF. The CDR3 coding sequence is TGTGCCAACGAACGGACAGAGAACACTGAAGCTTTCTTT.

The gene calls are TRBV7-2 and TRBJ2-2, with D perhaps TRBD2 (5 bases). Germline CDR1 reads SGHTA; CDR2 reads FQGNSA. Trimming cost V 5 bases and J 5 bases, with 12 bases left between them. CDR3 length: 14 residues. CDR3 region: CASSPRTPTGELFF. The DNA for the CDR3 is TGTGCCAGCAGCCCGCGGACTCCGACCGGGGAGCTGTTTTTT.

The gene calls are TRBV7-2 and TRBJ2-5; 15 bases agree with TRBD2. The germline gives CDR1 SGHTA, CDR2 FQGNSA. The J segment lost 7 bases and the V segment lost 5 bases, leaving 5 bases of the junction unmatched. There are 15 residues in the CDR3. The CDR3: CASSPGLAGGATQYF. The CDR3 bases are TGTGCCAGCAGCCCGGGACTAGCGGGAGGCGCGACCCAGTACTTC.